The rows below give T cell receptor beta chains drawn from one sample of a study of STAT5B mutations in CD4+ large granular lymphocyte leukemia. Clones were sequenced by immunoSEQ multiplex PCR, and TCRdb holds only the in-frame ones, with some missing. The sample carries approximately 33,000 clones, roughly 88% recorded once. Sequencing input: CD4+ T cells from blood buffy coats. These receptors originate from a human donor in good health. Both conserved end residues are part of each CDR3. Fields, in order: CDR3 protein, CDR3 DNA, V gene, clone size, J gene, D gene. D genes are given only for firm matches. Clone size, where shown, is once, few, many, or a class for clones that have expanded.

CASSLWVHEQYF TGTGCCAGCAGCTTGTGGGTGCACGAGCAGTACTTC TRBV11-3 . TRBJ2-7 .
CASSSQGAGGYTF TGTGCCAGCAGCTCCCAGGGGGCGGGCGGCTACACCTTC TRBV27 . TRBJ1-2 TRBD1
CASSRVSLTMNTEAFF TGTGCCAGCTCACGAGTCAGCCTAACCATGAACACTGAAGCTTTCTTT TRBV18 . TRBJ1-1 .
CASSLRDREKTF TGTGCCAGCAGCTTAAGGGACAGGGAAAAGACCTTC TRBV7-2 . TRBJ1-2 TRBD1
CASSPLDNQPQHF TGTGCCAGCTCACCATTAGACAATCAGCCCCAGCATTTT TRBV18 . TRBJ1-5 .
CASSLEQGNQPQHF TGTGCCAGCAGCTTAGAGCAGGGCAATCAGCCCCAGCATTTT TRBV7-6 . TRBJ1-5 .
CASSLDIPPGETQYF TGTGCCAGCAGCTTAGATATCCCCCCAGGCGAGACCCAGTACTTC TRBV11-2 . TRBJ2-5 .
CASSSRQGAYNEQFF TGTGCCAGCAGCTCCCGACAGGGGGCGTACAATGAGCAGTTCTTC TRBV9 . TRBJ2-1 TRBD1
CASSWEGRPSGEQYF TGCGCCAGCAGCTGGGAGGGCAGGCCATCGGGGGAGCAGTACTTC TRBV5-1 once TRBJ2-7 TRBD2
CASSLQGGWTGRSGELFF TGTGCCAGCAGCTTACAAGGGGGTTGGACCGGCCGGTCCGGGGAGCTGTTTTTT TRBV7-8 . TRBJ2-2 .
CASSSVHGAGGTLYF TGTGCCAGCAGCTCGGTCCACGGAGCGGGAGGGACCCTGTACTTC TRBV7-2 . TRBJ2-7 TRBD2
CASSLAPAGTDTQYF TGTGCCAGCAGCTTAGCCCCCGCAGGCACAGATACGCAGTATTTT TRBV7-2 few TRBJ2-3 .
CASSPVQGLVDYGYTF TGTGCCAGCTCACCCGTACAGGGACTCGTGGACTATGGCTACACCTTC TRBV18 . TRBJ1-2 .
CASSPPGGRLPSGANVLTF TGTGCCAGCAGTCCCCCCGGAGGGAGACTCCCATCTGGGGCCAACGTCCTGACTTTC TRBV2 . TRBJ2-6 .
CAGLSQTSGVGDTQYF TGTGCCGGACTATCCCAGACTAGCGGGGTTGGAGATACGCAGTATTTT TRBV7-9 . TRBJ2-3 TRBD2
CASSFSGERDIQYF TGTGCCAGCAGTTTTTCAGGGGAGAGGGACATTCAGTACTTC TRBV6-5 . TRBJ2-4 .
CASTPGPDTQYF TGTGCCAGCACTCCCGGGCCAGATACGCAGTATTTT TRBV11-1 . TRBJ2-3 .
CAINPTGGPSDTQYF TGTGCCATCAATCCCACGGGAGGGCCCTCAGATACGCAGTATTTT TRBV10-3 . TRBJ2-3 TRBD2
CAWSAPRTSYGYTF TGTGCCTGGAGTGCCCCCCGGACATCCTATGGCTACACCTTC TRBV30 . TRBJ1-2 .
CASSLSGEISPLHF TGTGCCAGCAGTTTATCAGGGGAAATTTCACCCCTCCACTTT TRBV27 . TRBJ1-6 .
CASSLAGQYNEQFF TGTGCCAGCAGCTTAGCCGGACAGTACAATGAGCAGTTCTTC TRBV7-9 . TRBJ2-1 .
CAISSNPATEAFF TGTGCCATCAGTTCTAACCCCGCCACTGAAGCTTTCTTT TRBV10-3 few TRBJ1-1 .
CASNLGPGPAEYEQYF TGTGCCAGCAACTTAGGTCCGGGACCCGCGGAGTACGAGCAGTACTTC TRBV11-2 . TRBJ2-7 .
CASSLLQTQYF TGTGCCAGCAGCTTGTTACAGACCCAGTACTTC TRBV7-2 once TRBJ2-5 .
CASSEVLRADEKLFF TGTGCCAGCAGTGAAGTCTTGAGAGCCGATGAAAAACTGTTTTTT TRBV6-1 . TRBJ1-4 .
CASSLGQGGYQPQHF TGTGCCAGTAGCCTAGGACAGGGCGGTTATCAGCCCCAGCATTTT TRBV19 . TRBJ1-5 TRBD1
CASSQTGGTGNTIYF TGCGCCAGCAGCCAAACAGGGGGAACTGGAAACACCATATATTTT TRBV4-1 . TRBJ1-3 TRBD1
CASSLGVYQETQYF TGTGCCAGCAGCTTGGGTGTCTACCAAGAGACCCAGTACTTC TRBV11-2 . TRBJ2-5 .
CASSFSGHSEKLFF TGTGCCAGCAGCTTCTCGGGACACTCTGAAAAACTGTTTTTT TRBV7-2 . TRBJ1-4 .
CASSLTPACVRCEQYF TGTGCCAGCAGCTTAACCCCGGCTTGCGTTCGGTGCGAGCAGTACTTC TRBV7-8 . TRBJ2-7 .
CASNREGGEQFF TGTGCCAGCAACCGGGAAGGAGGGGAGCAGTTCTTC TRBV5-5 few TRBJ2-1 .
CASSPQGADGYTF TGTGCCAGCTCACCACAGGGGGCGGATGGCTACACCTTC TRBV18 . TRBJ1-2 TRBD1
CASSGQGGTDTQYF TGTGCCAGCAGTGGGCAGGGGGGCACAGATACGCAGTATTTT TRBV6-1 . TRBJ2-3 TRBD1
CASSSGGNYGYTF TGTGCCAGCAGCTCTGGTGGGAACTATGGCTACACCTTC TRBV7-2 . TRBJ1-2 .
CASSLGTRQKQETQYF TGCGCCAGCAGCTTGGGGACAAGACAAAAACAAGAGACCCAGTACTTC TRBV5-1 . TRBJ2-5 .
CAISDSTKGGDPYEQYF TGTGCCATCAGTGATTCAACGAAAGGAGGGGACCCCTACGAGCAGTACTTC TRBV10-3 . TRBJ2-7 .
CASSPPGTSDEKLFF TGTGCCAGCTCTCCACCGGGGACAAGTGATGAAAAACTGTTTTTT TRBV18 few TRBJ1-4 .
CASSFSGRNEKLFF TGTGCCAGCAGCTTCTCAGGGAGAAATGAAAAACTGTTTTTT TRBV5-6 . TRBJ1-4 .
CASSAGTSGAGGTQYF TGCGCCAGCAGCGCAGGGACTAGCGGGGCGGGAGGAACGCAGTATTTT TRBV4-1 . TRBJ2-3 TRBD2
CASSPFKEPQHF TGTGCCAGCTCCCCATTCAAGGAGCCCCAGCATTTT TRBV5-8 . TRBJ1-5 .
CASSFGGTGVYGYTF TGTGCCAGCAGCTTTGGGGGGACAGGGGTCTATGGCTACACCTTC TRBV5-4 . TRBJ1-2 TRBD1
CASSPTRLTKQETQYF TGTGCCAGCAGCCCCACTAGGTTGACAAAGCAAGAGACCCAGTACTTC TRBV7-6 . TRBJ2-5 .
CASSWAFGGPEPQHF TGTGCCAGCAGCTGGGCCTTCGGGGGACCAGAGCCCCAGCATTTT TRBV7-2 . TRBJ1-5 .
CASSPYRGVGSTNEKLFF TGTGCCAGCTCGCCGTACAGGGGAGTTGGTTCAACTAATGAAAAACTGTTTTTT TRBV18 . TRBJ1-4 TRBD1
CASSHGYEQYF TGTGCCAGCAGCCACGGCTACGAGCAGTACTTC TRBV14 . TRBJ2-7 .
CASSQDISDPETYEQYF TGCGCCAGCAGCCAAGATATTTCAGACCCAGAAACCTACGAGCAGTACTTC TRBV4-3 . TRBJ2-7 .
CASSPGPRWAARGMNTEAFF TGTGCCAGCAGTCCCGGACCTCGTTGGGCCGCAAGGGGGATGAACACTGAAGCTTTCTTT TRBV5-8 once TRBJ1-1 .
CASSLARHLGEQYF TGTGCCAGCAGCTTAGCACGGCATCTGGGAGAGCAGTACTTC TRBV7-9 . TRBJ2-7 .
CASSELPNSGYTF TGTGCCAGCAGCGAGTTGCCGAACTCTGGCTACACCTTC TRBV5-4 . TRBJ1-2 .
CASSSPEGGYQPQHF TGTGCCAGCAGTTCGCCTGAAGGGGGATATCAGCCCCAGCATTTT TRBV28 . TRBJ1-5 .